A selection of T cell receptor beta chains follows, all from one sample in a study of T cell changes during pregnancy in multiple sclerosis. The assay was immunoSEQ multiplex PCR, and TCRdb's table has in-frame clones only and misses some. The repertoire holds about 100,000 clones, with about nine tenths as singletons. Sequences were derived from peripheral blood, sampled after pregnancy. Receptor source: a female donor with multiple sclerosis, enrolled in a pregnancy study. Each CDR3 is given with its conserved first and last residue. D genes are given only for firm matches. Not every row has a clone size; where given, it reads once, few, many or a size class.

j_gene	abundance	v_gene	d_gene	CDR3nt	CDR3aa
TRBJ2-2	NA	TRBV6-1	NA	TGTGCCAGCACTGAGGGGGGAGTGGGCACCGGGGAGCTGTTTTTT	CASTEGGVGTGELFF
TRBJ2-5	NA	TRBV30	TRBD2	TGTGCCTGGAGTAAAGGACTAGCGGGGGGACAAGAGACCCAGTACTTC	CAWSKGLAGGQETQYF
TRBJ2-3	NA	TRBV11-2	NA	TGTGCCAGCAGCTTAGATCTCGGGGATACGCAGTATTTT	CASSLDLGDTQYF
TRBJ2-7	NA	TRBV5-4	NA	TGTGCCAGCAGCTTCTCTGGGACTCGCGTTTTTGAGCAGTACTTC	CASSFSGTRVFEQYF
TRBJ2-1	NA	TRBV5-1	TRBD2	TGCGCCAGCACCCTAGCGGGAGGGTTCAATGAGCAGTTCTTC	CASTLAGGFNEQFF
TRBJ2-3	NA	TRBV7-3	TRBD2	TGTGCCAGCAGCCCCGGACTAGCGGGGGCGCGGGATACGCAGTATTTT	CASSPGLAGARDTQYF
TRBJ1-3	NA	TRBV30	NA	TGTGCCGGAAGACAGCCCAAAACAACCACCATATATTTT	CAGRQPKTTTIYF
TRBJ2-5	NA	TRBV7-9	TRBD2	TGTGCCAGCAGCTTAAGGACTAGTCGGGAGACCCAGTACTTC	CASSLRTSRETQYF
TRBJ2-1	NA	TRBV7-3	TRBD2	TGTGCCAGCAGCTCAGGGGCCGGGACTAGCGGGAGAAATGAGCAGTTCTTC	CASSSGAGTSGRNEQFF
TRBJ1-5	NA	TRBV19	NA	TGTGCCAGTAGTATCGGCCAGCGTACCAATCAGCCCCAGCATTTT	CASSIGQRTNQPQHF
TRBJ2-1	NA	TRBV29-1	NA	TGCAGCGTTGAAGTTCGCAGGGGCAATGAGCAGTTCTTC	CSVEVRRGNEQFF
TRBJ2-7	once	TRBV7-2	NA	TGTGCCAGCAGCGCACACACAGGTAAAGGTAACTACGAGCAGTACTTC	CASSAHTGKGNYEQYF
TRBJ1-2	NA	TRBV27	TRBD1	TGTGCCAGCAGCCGGCGGACAGGGGGACCTAACTATGGCTACACCTTC	CASSRRTGGPNYGYTF
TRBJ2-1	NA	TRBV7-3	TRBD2	TGTGCCAGCAGCGTATACGGGACTAGTAACGGTGAGCAGTTCTTC	CASSVYGTSNGEQFF
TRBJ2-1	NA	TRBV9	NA	TGTGCCAGCAGCGTAGCACAGCGGAGTTACAATGAGCAGTTCTTC	CASSVAQRSYNEQFF
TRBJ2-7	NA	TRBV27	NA	TGTGCCAGCAGTATTGGGAGGCTACAGCCTGCATACTTC	CASSIGRLQPAYF
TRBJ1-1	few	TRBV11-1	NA	TGTGCCAGCAGCTTAGTGGGGGGCACTGAAGCTTTCTTT	CASSLVGGTEAFF
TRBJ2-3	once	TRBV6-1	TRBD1	TGTGCCAGCAGCAAAGGACAGGGCGCAGATACGCAGTATTTT	CASSKGQGADTQYF
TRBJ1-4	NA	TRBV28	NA	TGTGCCAGCAGTAACGGGGGGCGGGTAAATGAAAAACTGTTTTTT	CASSNGGRVNEKLFF
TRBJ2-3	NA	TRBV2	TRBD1	TGTGCCAGCGGCGGGTGGGACAGGGGAACAGATACGCAGTATTTT	CASGGWDRGTDTQYF
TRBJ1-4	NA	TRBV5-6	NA	TGTGCCAGCAGCTCATCGGGGGGAAAACTGTTTTTT	CASSSSGGKLFF
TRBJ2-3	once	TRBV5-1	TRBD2	TGCGCCAGCAGCTTGGTGACCCGCCCGGGACTAACGAGCACAGATACGCAGTATTTT	CASSLVTRPGLTSTDTQYF
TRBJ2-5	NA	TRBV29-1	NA	TGCAGCGTTGCGCAGGGGCGACAAGAGACCCAGTACTTC	CSVAQGRQETQYF
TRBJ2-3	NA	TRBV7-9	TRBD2	TGTGCCAGCAGGCCACGACTAGCGGGAGGTTTCACAGATACGCAGTATTTT	CASRPRLAGGFTDTQYF
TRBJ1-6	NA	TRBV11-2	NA	TGTGCCAGCAGCTTAGGAGGATATAATTCACCCCTCCACTTT	CASSLGGYNSPLHF
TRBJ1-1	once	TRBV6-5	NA	TGTGCCAGCAATCGACAGATGAACACTGAAGCTTTCTTT	CASNRQMNTEAFF
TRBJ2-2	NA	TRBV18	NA	TGTGCCAGCTCACAGCTGGGGACACATGCATCCCCCTCGGACACCGGGGAGCTGTTTTTT	CASSQLGTHASPSDTGELFF
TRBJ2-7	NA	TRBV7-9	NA	TGTGCCAGCAGCCAGAGGAGCTCCTACGAGCAGTACTTC	CASSQRSSYEQYF
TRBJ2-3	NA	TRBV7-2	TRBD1	TGTGCCAGCAGCTTAGGAGGGACAGGAGCAATAGATACGCAGTATTTT	CASSLGGTGAIDTQYF
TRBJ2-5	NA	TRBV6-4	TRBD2	TGTGCCAGCAGTGTCGCGGCGGGAGGAGGGGAGACCCAGTACTTC	CASSVAAGGGETQYF
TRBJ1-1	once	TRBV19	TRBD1	TGTGCCAGTAGTATGGACAGGAGTCTCATGAACACTGAAGCTTTCTTT	CASSMDRSLMNTEAFF
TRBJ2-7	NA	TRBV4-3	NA	TGCGCCAGCAGCCAAGATCGTGAGCAGGGTGCGAACGAGCAGTACTTC	CASSQDREQGANEQYF
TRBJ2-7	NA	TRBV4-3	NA	TGCGCCAGCAGCCAAGACTGGGCCGGCTACGAGCAGTACTTC	CASSQDWAGYEQYF
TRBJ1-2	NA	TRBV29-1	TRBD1	TGCAGCGTTCTCAGCGACAGGGGGCTAGATGGCTACACCTTC	CSVLSDRGLDGYTF
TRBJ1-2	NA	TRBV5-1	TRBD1	TGCGCCAGCAGCTCCGGGACAGGGATTGGCTACACCTTC	CASSSGTGIGYTF
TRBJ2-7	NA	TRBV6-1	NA	TGTGCCAGCAGTGAAACTCGGAGCTCCTACGAGCAGTACTTC	CASSETRSSYEQYF